This section outlines one T cell receptor beta chain sequence together with its context. Its specificity is not known. The sample belongs to a study of cytomegalovirus exposure and HLA in healthy donors. Study observations and caveats: Versus the approximately 700-donor mean, an Asian-associated ancestry cluster reportedly showed fewer N-insertions in a later analysis. Analyses of presence/absence relied on an assumption of roughly uniform sequencing depth across donors. As was reported, the classifier diagnosed cytomegalovirus status with high specificity and sensitivity.

Germline values: CDR1 SGHRS, CDR2 YFSETQ. This CDR3 region has 11 residues. Trimming removed 5 bases from V and 11 bases from J, with 14 bases in between. Primers: 60 Vbeta forward and 13 Jbeta reverse. Here immunoSEQ multiplex PCR was the method, and the copy in TCRdb shows in-frame clones only, minus some. Of a few hundred thousand clones listed, 75% to 80% are singletons. Sample: PBMCs. This TCR derives from a man aged 18 to 35 in good health and CMV-seronegative. The rearrangement links TRBV5-1 to TRBJ2-7; D is perhaps TRBD2 (5 bases). CDR3 nucleotides: TGCGCCAGCAGGGGGAGTAGGGAAGAGTACTTC. Protein sequence: CASRGSREEYF.